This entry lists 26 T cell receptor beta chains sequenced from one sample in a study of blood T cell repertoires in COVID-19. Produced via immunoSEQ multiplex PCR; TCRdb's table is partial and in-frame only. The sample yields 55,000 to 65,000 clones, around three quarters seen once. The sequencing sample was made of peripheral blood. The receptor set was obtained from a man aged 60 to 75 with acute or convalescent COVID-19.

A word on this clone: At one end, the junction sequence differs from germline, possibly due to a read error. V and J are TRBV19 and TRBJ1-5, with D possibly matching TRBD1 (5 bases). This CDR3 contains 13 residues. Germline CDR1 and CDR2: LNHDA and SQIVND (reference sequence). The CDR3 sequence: CASSIDRFGRATF. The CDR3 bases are TGTGCCAGTAGTATAGATAGGTTCGGCAGGGCCACATTT.

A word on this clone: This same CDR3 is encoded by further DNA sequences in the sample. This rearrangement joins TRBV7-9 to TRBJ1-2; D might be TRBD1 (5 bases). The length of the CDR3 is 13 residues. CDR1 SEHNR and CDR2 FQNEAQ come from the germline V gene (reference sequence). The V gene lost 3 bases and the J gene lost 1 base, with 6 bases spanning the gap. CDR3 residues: CASSFQGNYGYTF. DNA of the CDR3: TGTGCCAGCAGCTTCCAGGGTAACTATGGCTACACCTTC.

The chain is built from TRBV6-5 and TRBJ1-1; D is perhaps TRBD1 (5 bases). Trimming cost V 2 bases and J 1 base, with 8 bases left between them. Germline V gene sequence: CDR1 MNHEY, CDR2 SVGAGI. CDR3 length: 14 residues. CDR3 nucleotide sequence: TGTGCCAGCAGTTACCCTGGACAGAACACTGAAGCTTTCTTT. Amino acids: CASSYPGQNTEAFF.

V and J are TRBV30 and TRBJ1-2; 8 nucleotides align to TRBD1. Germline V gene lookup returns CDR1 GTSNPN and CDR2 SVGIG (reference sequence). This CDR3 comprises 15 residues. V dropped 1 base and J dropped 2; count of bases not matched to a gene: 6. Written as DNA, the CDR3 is TGTGCCTGGAGTGCCCCACGGACAGGGAACTATGGCTACACCTTC. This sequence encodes CAWSAPRTGNYGYTF. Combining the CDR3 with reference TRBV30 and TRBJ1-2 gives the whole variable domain SQTIHQWPATLVQPVGSPLSLECTVEGTSNPNLYWYRQAAGRGLQLLFYSVGIGQISSEVPQNLSASRPQDRQFILSSKKLLLSDSGFYLCAWSAPRTGNYGYTFGSGTRLTVV.

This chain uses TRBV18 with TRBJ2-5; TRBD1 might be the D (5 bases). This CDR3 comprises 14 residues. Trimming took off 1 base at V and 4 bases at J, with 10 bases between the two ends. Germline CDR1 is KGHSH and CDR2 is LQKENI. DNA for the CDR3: TGTGCCAGCTCACCACAGGGGAATGGAGAGACCCAGTACTTC. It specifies CASSPQGNGETQYF.

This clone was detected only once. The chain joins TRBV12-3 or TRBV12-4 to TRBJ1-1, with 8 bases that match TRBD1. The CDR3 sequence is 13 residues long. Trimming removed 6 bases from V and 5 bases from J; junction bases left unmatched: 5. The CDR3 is CASSSQGGTEAFF. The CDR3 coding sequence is TGTGCCAGCAGCTCACAGGGGGGGACTGAAGCTTTCTTT.

This CDR3 is CASSEGGEKDTQYF. The CDR3 bases are TGTGCCAGCAGTGAAGGGGGAGAGAAAGATACGCAGTATTTT. J is TRBJ2-3 and V is TRBV2; a weak D match, TRBD2 (5 bases). The ends were cut back, 1 base at V and 5 bases at J, with 10 bases in the middle. The CDR3 runs to 14 residues. Germline V gene data show CDR1 as SNHLY and CDR2 as FYNNEI.

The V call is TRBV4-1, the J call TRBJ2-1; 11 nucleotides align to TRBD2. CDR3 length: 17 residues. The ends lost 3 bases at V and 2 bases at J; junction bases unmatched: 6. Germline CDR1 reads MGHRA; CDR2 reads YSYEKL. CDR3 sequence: CASSHSVAGGPYNEQFF. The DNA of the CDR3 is TGCGCCAGCAGCCATTCGGTAGCGGGGGGGCCCTACAATGAGCAGTTCTTC.

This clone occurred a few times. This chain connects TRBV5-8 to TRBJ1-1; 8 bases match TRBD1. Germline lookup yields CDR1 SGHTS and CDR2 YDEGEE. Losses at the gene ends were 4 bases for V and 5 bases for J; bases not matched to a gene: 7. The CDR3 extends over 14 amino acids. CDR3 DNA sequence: TGTGCCAGCAGCCACACAGGGGGGGCAACTGAAGCTTTCTTT. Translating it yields CASSHTGGATEAFF.

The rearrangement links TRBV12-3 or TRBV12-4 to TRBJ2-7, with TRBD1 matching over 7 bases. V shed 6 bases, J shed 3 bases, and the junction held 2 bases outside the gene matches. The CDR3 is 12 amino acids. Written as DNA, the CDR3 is TGTGCCAGCAGCGGGGACAGCTACGAGCAGTACTTC. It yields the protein CASSGDSYEQYF.

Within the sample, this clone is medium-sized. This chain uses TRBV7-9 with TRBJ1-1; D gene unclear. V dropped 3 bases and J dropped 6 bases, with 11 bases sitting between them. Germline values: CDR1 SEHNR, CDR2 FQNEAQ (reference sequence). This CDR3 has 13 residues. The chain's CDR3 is CASSFVGIPEAFF. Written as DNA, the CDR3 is TGTGCCAGCAGCTTTGTCGGGATCCCTGAAGCTTTCTTT.

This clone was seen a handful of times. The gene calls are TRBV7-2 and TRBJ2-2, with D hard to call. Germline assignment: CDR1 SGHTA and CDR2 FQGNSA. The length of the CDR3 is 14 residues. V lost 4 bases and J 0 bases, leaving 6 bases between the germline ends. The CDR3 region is CASSSPANTGELFF. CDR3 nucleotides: TGTGCCAGCAGCTCTCCGGCGAACACCGGGGAGCTGTTTTTT.

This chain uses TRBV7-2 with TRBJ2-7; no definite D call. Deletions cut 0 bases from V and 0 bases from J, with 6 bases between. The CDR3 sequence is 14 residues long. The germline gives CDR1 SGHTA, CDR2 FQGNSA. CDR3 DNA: TGTGCCAGCAGCTTAGCGTTCAACTCCTACGAGCAGTACTTC. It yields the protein CASSLAFNSYEQYF.

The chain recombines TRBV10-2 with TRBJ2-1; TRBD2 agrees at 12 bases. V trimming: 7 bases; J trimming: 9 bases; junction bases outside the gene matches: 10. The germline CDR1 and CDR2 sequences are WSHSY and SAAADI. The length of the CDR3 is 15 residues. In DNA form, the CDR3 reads TGCGCCAGCACGAGGACTAGCGGGGCACTGGGTGAGCAGTTCTTC. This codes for CASTRTSGALGEQFF.

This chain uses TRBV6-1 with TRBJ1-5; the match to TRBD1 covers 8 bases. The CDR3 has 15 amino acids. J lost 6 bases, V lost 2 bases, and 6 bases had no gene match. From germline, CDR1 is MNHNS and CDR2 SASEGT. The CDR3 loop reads CASSEYRGSSQPQHF. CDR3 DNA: TGTGCCAGCAGTGAATACAGGGGGAGTTCTCAGCCCCAGCATTTT.

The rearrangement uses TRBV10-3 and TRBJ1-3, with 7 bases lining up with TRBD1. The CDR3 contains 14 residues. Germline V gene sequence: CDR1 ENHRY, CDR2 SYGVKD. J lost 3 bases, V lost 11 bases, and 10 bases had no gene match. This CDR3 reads CAVALGTVGNTIYF. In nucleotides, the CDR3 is TGTGCCGTCGCGCTAGGGACAGTTGGAAACACCATATATTTT.

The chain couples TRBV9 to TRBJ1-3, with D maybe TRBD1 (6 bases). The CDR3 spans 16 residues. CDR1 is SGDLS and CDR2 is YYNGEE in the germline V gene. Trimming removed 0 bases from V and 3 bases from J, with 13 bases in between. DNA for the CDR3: TGTGCCAGCAGCGTAGGCATGGGGGCGGATGGAAACACCATATATTTT. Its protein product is CASSVGMGADGNTIYF.

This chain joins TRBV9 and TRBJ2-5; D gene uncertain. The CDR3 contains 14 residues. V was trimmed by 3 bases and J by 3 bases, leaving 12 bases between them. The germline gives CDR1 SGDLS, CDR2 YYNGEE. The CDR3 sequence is CASSAMGGEETQYF. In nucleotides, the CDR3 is TGTGCCAGCAGCGCCATGGGTGGAGAAGAGACCCAGTACTTC.

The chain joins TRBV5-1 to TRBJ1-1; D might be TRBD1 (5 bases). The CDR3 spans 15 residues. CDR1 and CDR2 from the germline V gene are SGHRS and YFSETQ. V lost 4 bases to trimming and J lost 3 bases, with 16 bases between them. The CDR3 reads CASSDSGDGDTEAFF. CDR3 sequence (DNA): TGCGCCAGCAGCGACAGTGGGGATGGGGACACTGAAGCTTTCTTT.

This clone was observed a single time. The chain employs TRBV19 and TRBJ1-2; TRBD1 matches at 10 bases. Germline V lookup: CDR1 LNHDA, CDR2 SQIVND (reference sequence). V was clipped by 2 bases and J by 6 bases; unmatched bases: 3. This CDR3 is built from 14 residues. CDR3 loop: CASSIRQGADGYTF. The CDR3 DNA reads TGTGCCAGTAGTATAAGACAGGGGGCCGATGGCTACACCTTC.

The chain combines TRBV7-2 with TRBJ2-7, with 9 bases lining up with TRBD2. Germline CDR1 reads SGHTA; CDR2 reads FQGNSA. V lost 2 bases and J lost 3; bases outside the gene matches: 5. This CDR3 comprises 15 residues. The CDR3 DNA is TGTGCCAGCAGCTTATCAGCGGGGGGAATCTACGAGCAGTACTTC. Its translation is CASSLSAGGIYEQYF.

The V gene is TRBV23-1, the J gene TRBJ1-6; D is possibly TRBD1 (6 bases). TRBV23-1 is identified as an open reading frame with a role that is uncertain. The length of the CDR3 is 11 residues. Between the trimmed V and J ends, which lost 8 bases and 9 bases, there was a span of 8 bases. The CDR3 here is CASDRRSPLHF. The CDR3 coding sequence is TGCGCCAGCGACAGGCGTTCACCCCTCCACTTT.

The CDR3 protein is CASSLDRGKSRLIGYTF. The CDR3 DNA sequence: TGTGCCAGCAGTTTAGACAGGGGGAAATCTCGGCTGATCGGCTACACCTTC. The chain joins TRBV28 to TRBJ1-2; 9 nucleotides agree with TRBD1. V shed 2 bases, J shed 8 bases, and the junction held 15 bases outside the gene matches. The CDR3 loop spans 17 amino acids. Germline lookup yields CDR1 MDHEN and CDR2 SYDVKM.

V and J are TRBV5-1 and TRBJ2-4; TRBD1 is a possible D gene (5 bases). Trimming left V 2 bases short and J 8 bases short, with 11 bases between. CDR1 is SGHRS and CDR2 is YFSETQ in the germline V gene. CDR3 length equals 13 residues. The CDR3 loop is CASSFEGADIQYF. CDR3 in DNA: TGCGCCAGCAGCTTTGAAGGGGCGGACATTCAGTACTTC.

In DNA form, the CDR3 reads TGTGCCAGCAGCTTTTGGGGGGAGGTTGGCTACACCTTC. Translation gives CASSFWGEVGYTF. The rearrangement links TRBV7-8 to TRBJ1-2; tentative D call: TRBD1 (5 bases). The ends were cut back, 3 bases at V and 7 bases at J, with 12 bases in the middle. CDR1 is SGHVS, CDR2 FQNEAQ, per germline. This CDR3 has 13 residues.

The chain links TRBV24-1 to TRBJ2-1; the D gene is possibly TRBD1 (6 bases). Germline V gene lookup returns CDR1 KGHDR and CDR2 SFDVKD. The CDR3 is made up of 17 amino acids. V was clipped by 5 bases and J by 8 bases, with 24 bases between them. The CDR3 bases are TGTGCCACCAGTGGATACGGGACACATTTAACGAGCGATGAGCAGTTCTTC. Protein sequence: CATSGYGTHLTSDEQFF.